Listed below are T cell receptor beta chains from one sample, sequenced in a study of CXCR3-negative and CXCR3-positive naive CD8 T cells. Each CDR3 protein gets one entry in TCRdb, which reprocessed the 5' RACE reads and gives no DNA. Its clone listing holds around 45,000 distinct CDR3 sequences. What was sequenced was naive CXCR3- CD8+ T cells from blood. These TCRs come from a human donor in good health. Some clones in this sample may be carry-over from other donors' samples. CDR3s include the opening cysteine and the closing phenylalanine or tryptophan. Size tells how often a clone was seen (once, few, many) or the class of an expanded clone, and some rows leave it out.

j_call v_call clone_size cdr3_aa
TRBJ2-6 TRBV4-3 - CASSPARGSGANVLTF
TRBJ2-7 TRBV6-1 - CASTQNIRRLAGGYEQYF
TRBJ1-1 TRBV7-8 medium-sized CASRAGGLGSGEAFF
TRBJ2-2 TRBV29-1 - CSGLLENTGELFF
TRBJ1-2 TRBV3-1 - CASSILFTPGGTKNYGYTF
TRBJ2-2 TRBV5-5 - CASSFAGTDTGELFF
TRBJ1-2 TRBV20-1 - CSATSGQGSRGYTF
TRBJ2-1 TRBV7-8 - CASSFRAGPYNEQFF
TRBJ1-1 TRBV7-8 - CASSLRDTEAFF
TRBJ2-7 TRBV7-6 - CASSGPGEQYF
TRBJ2-5 TRBV6-5 - CASSAFLAGPNWEETQYF
TRBJ2-7 TRBV14 - CASSLVGVEQYF
TRBJ2-1 TRBV28 - CASSLQASPTYNEQFF
TRBJ1-3 TRBV12-5 - CASGFVESGRNTIYF
TRBJ2-5 TRBV20-1 - CSASPSEETQYF
TRBJ1-5 TRBV7-9 - CASSLFGEPQHF
TRBJ2-7 TRBV12-3/TRBV12-4 - CASSLGGSVEEQYF
TRBJ2-7 TRBV7-2 - CASSLWTEDYEQYF
TRBJ1-2 TRBV28 - CASSLRPFGQGYNYGYTF
TRBJ2-3 TRBV4-3 - CASSQDRRTAKADTQYF
TRBJ1-2 TRBV14 - CASSQFPAVGGAGYTF
TRBJ2-7 TRBV20-1 - CSASPPRDSYEQYF
TRBJ2-7 TRBV29-1 - CSVQEGTYEQYF
TRBJ2-1 TRBV6-2/TRBV6-3 - CASTLGDEQFF
TRBJ2-3 TRBV6-4 - CASSDSTSGGGTDTQYF
TRBJ1-1 TRBV12-3/TRBV12-4 - CASSPAGGGTEAFF
TRBJ1-5 TRBV15 - CATEGEGSNQPQHF
TRBJ2-7 TRBV7-9 - CASSSTTSGNYEQYF
TRBJ2-7 TRBV29-1 - CSVGSPGGRNNEQYF
TRBJ1-4 TRBV4-3 - CASSRTGSFDEKLFF
TRBJ2-5 TRBV7-7 - CASSPPTWEAQYF
TRBJ1-5 TRBV9 - CASSVGQGDNQPQHF
TRBJ2-7 TRBV27 - CASRSGLAGALDEQYF
TRBJ2-2 TRBV7-9 - CASSHPMGTGELFF
TRBJ1-1 TRBV7-6 - CASSLAKIAGTDGSTEAFF
TRBJ2-4 TRBV28 - CASLASGTLAKNIQYF